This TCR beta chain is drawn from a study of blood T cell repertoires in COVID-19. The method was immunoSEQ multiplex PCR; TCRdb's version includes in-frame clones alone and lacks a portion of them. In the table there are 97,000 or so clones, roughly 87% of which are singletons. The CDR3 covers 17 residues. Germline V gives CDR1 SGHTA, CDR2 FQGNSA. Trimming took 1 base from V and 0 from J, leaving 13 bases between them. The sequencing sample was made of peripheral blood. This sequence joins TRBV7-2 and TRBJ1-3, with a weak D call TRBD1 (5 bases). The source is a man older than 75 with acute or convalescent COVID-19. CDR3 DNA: TGTGCCAGCAGCTTAGGGTTGGGGCGATCCTCTGGAAACACCATATATTTT. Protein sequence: CASSLGLGRSSGNTIYF. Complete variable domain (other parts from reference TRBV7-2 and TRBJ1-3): GAGVSQSPSNKVTEKGKDVELRCDPISGHTALYWYRQSLGQGLEFLIYFQGNSAPDKSGLPSDRFSAERTGGSVSTLTIQRTQQEDSAVYLCASSLGLGRSSGNTIYFGEGSWLTVV.